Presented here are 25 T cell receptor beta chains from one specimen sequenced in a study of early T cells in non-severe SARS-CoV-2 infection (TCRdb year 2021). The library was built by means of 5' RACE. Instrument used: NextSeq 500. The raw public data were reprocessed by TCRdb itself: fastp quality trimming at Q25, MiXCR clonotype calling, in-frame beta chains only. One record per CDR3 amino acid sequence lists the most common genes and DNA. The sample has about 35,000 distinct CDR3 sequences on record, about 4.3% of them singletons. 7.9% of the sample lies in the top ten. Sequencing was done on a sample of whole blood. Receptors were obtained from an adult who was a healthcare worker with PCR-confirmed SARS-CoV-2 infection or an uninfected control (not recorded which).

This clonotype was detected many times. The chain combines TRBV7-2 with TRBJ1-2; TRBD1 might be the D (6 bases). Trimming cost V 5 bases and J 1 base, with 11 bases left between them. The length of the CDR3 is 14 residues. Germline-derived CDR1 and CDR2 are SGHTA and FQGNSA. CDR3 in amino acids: CASSPDSLNYGYTF. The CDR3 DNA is TGTGCCAGCAGCCCGGACAGCCTTAACTATGGCTACACCTTC.

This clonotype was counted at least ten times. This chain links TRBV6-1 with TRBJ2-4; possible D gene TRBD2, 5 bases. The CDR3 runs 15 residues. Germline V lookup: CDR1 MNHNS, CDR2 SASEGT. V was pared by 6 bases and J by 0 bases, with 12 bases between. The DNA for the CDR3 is TGTGCCAGCAGCGCGTGGAGCGGAGCCAAAAACATTCAGTACTTC. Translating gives CASSAWSGAKNIQYF.

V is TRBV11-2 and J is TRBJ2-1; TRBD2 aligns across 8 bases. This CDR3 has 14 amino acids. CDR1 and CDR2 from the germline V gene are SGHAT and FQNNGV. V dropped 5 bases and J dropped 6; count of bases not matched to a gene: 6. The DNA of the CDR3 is TGTGCCAGCAGCAAGGCGGGGGGCGGCAATGAGCAGTTCTTC. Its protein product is CASSKAGGGNEQFF.

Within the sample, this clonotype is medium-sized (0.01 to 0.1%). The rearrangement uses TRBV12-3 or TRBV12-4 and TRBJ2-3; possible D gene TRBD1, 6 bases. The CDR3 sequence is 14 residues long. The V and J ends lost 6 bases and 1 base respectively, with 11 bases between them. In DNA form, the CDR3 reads TGTGCCAGCAGATACAGGGTTGGCACAGATACGCAGTATTTT. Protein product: CASRYRVGTDTQYF.

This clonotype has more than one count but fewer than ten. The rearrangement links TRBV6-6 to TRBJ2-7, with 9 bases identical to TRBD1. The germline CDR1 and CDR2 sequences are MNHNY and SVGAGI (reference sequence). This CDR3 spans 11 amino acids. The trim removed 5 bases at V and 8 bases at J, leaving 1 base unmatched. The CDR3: CASSNRGQQYF. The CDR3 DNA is TGTGCCAGCAGTAACAGGGGGCAGCAGTACTTC.

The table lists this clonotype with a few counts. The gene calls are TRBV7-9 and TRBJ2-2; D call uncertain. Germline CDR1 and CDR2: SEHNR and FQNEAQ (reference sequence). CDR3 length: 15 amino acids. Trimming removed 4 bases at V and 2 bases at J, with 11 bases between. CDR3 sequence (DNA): TGTGCCAGCAGCTCGGCAATGGGAAACACCGGGGAGCTGTTTTTT. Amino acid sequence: CASSSAMGNTGELFF.

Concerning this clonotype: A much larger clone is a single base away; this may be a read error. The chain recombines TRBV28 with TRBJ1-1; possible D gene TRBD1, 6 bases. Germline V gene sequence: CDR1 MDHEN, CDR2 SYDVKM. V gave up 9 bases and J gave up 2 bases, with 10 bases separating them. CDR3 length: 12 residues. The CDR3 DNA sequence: TGTGCCAGTCGACAGGTAAACACTGAAGCTTTCTTT. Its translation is CASRQVNTEAFF.

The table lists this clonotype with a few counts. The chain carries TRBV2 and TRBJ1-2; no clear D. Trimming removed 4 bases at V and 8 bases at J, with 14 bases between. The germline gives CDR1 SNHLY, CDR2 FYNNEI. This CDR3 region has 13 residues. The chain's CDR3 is CASSVVDMAGYTF. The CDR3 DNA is TGTGCCAGCAGTGTTGTAGACATGGCGGGCTACACCTTC.

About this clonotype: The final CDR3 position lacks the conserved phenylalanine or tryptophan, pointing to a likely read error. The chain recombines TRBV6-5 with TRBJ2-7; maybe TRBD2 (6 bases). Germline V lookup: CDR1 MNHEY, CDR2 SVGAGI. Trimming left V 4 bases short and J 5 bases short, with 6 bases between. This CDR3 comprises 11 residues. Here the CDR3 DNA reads TGTGCCAGCAGTTGGGGGGACGAGCAGTACTCC. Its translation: CASSWGDEQYS.

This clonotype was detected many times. The CDR3 sequence: CASSLGVTSGNNEQFF. The CDR3 DNA sequence: TGTGCCAGCAGTTTAGGAGTGACTAGCGGCAACAATGAGCAGTTCTTC. This sequence joins TRBV12-3 or TRBV12-4 and TRBJ2-1, with TRBD2 matching over 9 bases. Losses at the gene ends were 1 base for V and 5 bases for J; bases not matched to a gene: 6. The CDR3 length is 16 residues.

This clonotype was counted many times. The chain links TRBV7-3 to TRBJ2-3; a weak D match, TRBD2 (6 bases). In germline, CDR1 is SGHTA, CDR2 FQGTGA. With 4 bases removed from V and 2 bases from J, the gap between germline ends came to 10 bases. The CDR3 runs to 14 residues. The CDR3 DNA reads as TGTGCCAGCAGCTCCGGACTAACCACAGATACGCAGTATTTT. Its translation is CASSSGLTTDTQYF.

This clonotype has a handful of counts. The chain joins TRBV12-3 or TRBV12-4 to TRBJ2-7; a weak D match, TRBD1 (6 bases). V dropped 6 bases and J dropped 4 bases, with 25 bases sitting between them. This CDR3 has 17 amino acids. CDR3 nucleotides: TGTGCCAGCAGCTCAATTGACAGGAGTACAACCCATTACGAGCAGTACTTC. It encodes CASSSIDRSTTHYEQYF.

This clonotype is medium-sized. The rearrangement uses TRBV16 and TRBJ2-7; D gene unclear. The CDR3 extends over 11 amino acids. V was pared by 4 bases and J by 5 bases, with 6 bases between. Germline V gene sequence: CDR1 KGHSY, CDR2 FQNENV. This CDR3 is CASSPRDEQYF. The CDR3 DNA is TGTGCCAGCAGCCCCCGGGACGAGCAGTACTTC. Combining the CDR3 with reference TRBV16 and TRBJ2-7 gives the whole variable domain GEEVAQTPKHLVRGEGQKAKLYCAPIKGHSYVFWYQQVLKNEFKFLISFQNENVFDETGMPKERFSAKCLPNSPCSLEIQATKLEDSAVYFCASSPRDEQYFGPGTRLTVT.

The CDR3 nucleotides read TGTGCCATCAGTGCGGGCAGGGGGTCATACGAGCAGTACTTC. As protein: CAISAGRGSYEQYF. The chain is built from TRBV10-3 and TRBJ2-7; 7 nucleotides line up with TRBD1. J was trimmed by 4 bases and V by 4 bases; bases with no gene match: 7. Germline V gene sequence: CDR1 ENHRY, CDR2 SYGVKD. The CDR3 is 14 amino acids.

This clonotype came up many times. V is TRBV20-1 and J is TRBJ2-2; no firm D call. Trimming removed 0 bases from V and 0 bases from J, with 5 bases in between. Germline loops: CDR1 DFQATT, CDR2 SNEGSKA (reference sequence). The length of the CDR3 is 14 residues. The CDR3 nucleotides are TGCAGTGCTAGAGAGAACTCGAACACCGGGGAGCTGTTTTTT. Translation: CSARENSNTGELFF.

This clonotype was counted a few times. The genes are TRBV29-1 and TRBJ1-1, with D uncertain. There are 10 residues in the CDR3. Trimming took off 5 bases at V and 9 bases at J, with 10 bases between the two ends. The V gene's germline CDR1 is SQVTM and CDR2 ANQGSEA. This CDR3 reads CSVSGYQAFF. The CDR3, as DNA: TGCAGCGTTTCTGGGTATCAAGCTTTCTTT.

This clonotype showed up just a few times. The CDR3 here is CASKWESEQFF. CDR3 coding DNA: TGTGCCAGCAAGTGGGAGAGTGAGCAGTTCTTC. The chain carries TRBV2 and TRBJ2-1; possible D gene TRBD2, 5 bases. The CDR3 is 11 amino acids. The V gene's germline CDR1 is SNHLY and CDR2 FYNNEI. V was pared by 7 bases and J by 9 bases, with 10 bases between.

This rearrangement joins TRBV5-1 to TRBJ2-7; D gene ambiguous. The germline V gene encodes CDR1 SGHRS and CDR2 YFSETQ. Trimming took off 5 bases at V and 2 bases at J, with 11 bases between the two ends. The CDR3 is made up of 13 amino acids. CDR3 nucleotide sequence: TGCGCCAGCAGGTTTGAAAGGACCTACGAGCAGTACTTC. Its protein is CASRFERTYEQYF.

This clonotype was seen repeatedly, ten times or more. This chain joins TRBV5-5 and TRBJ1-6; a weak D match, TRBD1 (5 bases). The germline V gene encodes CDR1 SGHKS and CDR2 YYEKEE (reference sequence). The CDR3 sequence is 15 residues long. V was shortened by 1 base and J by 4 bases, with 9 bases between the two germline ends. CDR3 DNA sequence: TGTGCCAGCAGCTTGACGGAGGGGTATAATTCACCCCTCCACTTT. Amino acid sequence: CASSLTEGYNSPLHF.

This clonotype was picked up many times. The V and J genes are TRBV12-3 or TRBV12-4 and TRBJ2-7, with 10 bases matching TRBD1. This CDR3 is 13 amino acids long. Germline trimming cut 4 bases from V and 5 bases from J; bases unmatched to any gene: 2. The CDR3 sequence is CASSWDRGHEQYF. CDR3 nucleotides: TGTGCCAGCAGTTGGGACAGGGGCCACGAGCAGTACTTC.

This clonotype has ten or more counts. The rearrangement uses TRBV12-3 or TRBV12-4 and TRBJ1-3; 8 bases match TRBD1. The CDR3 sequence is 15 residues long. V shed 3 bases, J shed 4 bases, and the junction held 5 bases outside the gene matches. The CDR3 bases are TGTGCCAGCAGTTTCGTCACAGGGGGAGGAAACACCATATATTTT. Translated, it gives CASSFVTGGGNTIYF.

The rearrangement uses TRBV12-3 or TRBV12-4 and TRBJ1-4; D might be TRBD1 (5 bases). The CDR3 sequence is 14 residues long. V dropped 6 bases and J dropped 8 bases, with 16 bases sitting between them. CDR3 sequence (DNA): TGTGCCAGCAGCCGGGGCTCAGGGTACGAAAAACTGTTTTTT. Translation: CASSRGSGYEKLFF.

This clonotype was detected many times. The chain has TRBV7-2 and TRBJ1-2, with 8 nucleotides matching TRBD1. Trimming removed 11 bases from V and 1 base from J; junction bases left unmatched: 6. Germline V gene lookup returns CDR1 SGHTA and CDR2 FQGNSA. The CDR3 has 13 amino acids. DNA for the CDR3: TGTGCCCTCTCGACAGGGGTTAACTATGGCTACACCTTC. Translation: CALSTGVNYGYTF. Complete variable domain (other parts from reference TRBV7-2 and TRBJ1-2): GAGVSQSPSNKVTEKGKDVELRCDPISGHTALYWYRQSLGQGLEFLIYFQGNSAPDKSGLPSDRFSAERTGGSVSTLTIQRTQQEDSAVYLCALSTGVNYGYTFGSGTRLTVV.

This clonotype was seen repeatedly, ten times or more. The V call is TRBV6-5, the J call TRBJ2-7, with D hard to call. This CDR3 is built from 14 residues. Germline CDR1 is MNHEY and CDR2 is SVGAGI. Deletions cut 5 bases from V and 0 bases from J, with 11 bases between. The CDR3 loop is CASSTDTSSYEQYF. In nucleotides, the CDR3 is TGTGCCAGCAGTACCGACACGAGCTCCTACGAGCAGTACTTC.

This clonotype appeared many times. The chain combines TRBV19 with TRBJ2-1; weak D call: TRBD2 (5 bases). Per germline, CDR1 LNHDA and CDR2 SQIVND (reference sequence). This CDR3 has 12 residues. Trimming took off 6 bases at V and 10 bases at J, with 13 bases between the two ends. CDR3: CASRTPGSEQFF. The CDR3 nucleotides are TGTGCCAGTAGGACCCCGGGAAGCGAGCAGTTCTTC.